This entry is about one T cell receptor beta chain. This sample is part of a study of blood T cell repertoires in COVID-19. Study-level information: Some COVID-19 samples were acute and others convalescent; all came from the United States, Italy and Spain. PBMCs, B-cell-depleted T cells, or T cells were the source of the cDNA or gDNA that made up the material.

In the authors' methods: Quantification of nucleated cells was approximated via reference gene primer amplification. TCRdb keeps only in-frame clones here, not all; method: immunoSEQ multiplex PCR. The DNA gave D and trimming, while V, J and clone size come from that table. Among 25,000 to 35,000 clones, 85% to 90% were seen once, and the ten largest hold 20% to 25%. This CDR3 contains 16 residues. Unmatched junction bases numbered 7, after V lost 5 bases and J lost 2 bases. Germline-derived CDR1 and CDR2 are SGHTA and FQGNSA. The specimen sequenced was peripheral blood. The receptor was isolated from a human donor with active COVID-19. The donor label of this sample is uncertain. The gene calls are TRBV7-2 and TRBJ2-3, with 10 positions matching TRBD2. The CDR3 sequence is CASSPQAGGNTDTQYF. CDR3 coding DNA: TGTGCCAGCAGCCCTCAAGCGGGAGGGAACACAGATACGCAGTATTTT.